This T cell receptor beta chain originates from a study of T-cell memory formation after mild COVID-19. General study results and limits: The study detected some responding clones in pre-infection memory, suggesting cross-reactive memory joined.

MiXCR, applied by TCRdb to the 5' RACE reads, yields one record per CDR3 protein. The repertoire holds approximately 290,000 distinct CDR3 sequences, with roughly a fifth as singletons. For this clonotype: Its specificity is unknown.

The material sequenced was PBMCs or a T cell subset sorted from them (not recorded which). The receptor's source is a man aged 18-30 years who had mild COVID-19 (a few samples of this study predate the infection). Cell type and time point are not known.

CDR3 bases: TGCGCCAGCAGCTTGGGAGGGGGCATGAATTCACCCCTCCACTTT. Protein: CASSLGGGMNSPLHF. The rearrangement uses TRBV5-1 and TRBJ1-6; 7 bases align to TRBD1. This CDR3 is 15 amino acids long. The J segment lost 7 bases and the V segment lost 0 bases, leaving 4 bases of the junction unmatched. CDR1 is SGHRS, CDR2 YFSETQ, per germline. Full variable domain (rest looked up from reference TRBV5-1 and TRBJ1-6): KAGVTQTPRYLIKTRGQQVTLSCSPISGHRSVSWYQQTPGQGLQFLFEYFSETQRNKGNFPGRFSGRQFSNSRSEMNVSTLELGDSALYLCASSLGGGMNSPLHFGNGTRLTVT.